One sample yielded the 20 T cell receptor beta chains listed below, sequenced in a study of T cells after yellow fever vaccination. TCRdb re-derived calls from the 5' RACE reads in MiXCR, one entry per CDR3 protein. The data show some 150,000 distinct CDR3 sequences, approximately 6.6% seen once. The input for sequencing was CD4+ T cells sorted from PBMCs, taken 10 days after the yellow fever booster vaccination. The receptor source for this set is a man aged 25-45 years who received the YFV17D yellow fever vaccine.

This clonotype was recorded many times. V gene TRBV28 combines with J gene TRBJ2-7, with 7 bases lining up with TRBD1. Looked up from germline, CDR1 is MDHEN and CDR2 is SYDVKM. J was trimmed by 1 base and V by 1 base; bases with no gene match: 1. The CDR3 runs 14 residues. The CDR3 nucleotides read TGTGCCAGCAGTTTATCCAGGGGGTCCTACGAGCAGTACTTC. Amino acid sequence: CASSLSRGSYEQYF.

This clonotype has a count of ten or more. J is TRBJ2-5 and V is TRBV18; D unresolved. Germline V gives CDR1 KGHSH, CDR2 LQKENI. This CDR3 contains 14 residues. V was pared by 3 bases and J by 0 bases, with 8 bases between. DNA of the CDR3: TGTGCCAGCTCACCTGCATCGTACCAAGAGACCCAGTACTTC. It yields the protein CASSPASYQETQYF.

In this sample, this clonotype turned up many times. The chain links TRBV5-1 to TRBJ2-5; D gene ambiguous. The CDR3 consists of 14 residues. V dropped 1 base and J dropped 1 base, with 8 bases sitting between them. Germline values: CDR1 SGHRS, CDR2 YFSETQ. The CDR3 region has the DNA TGCGCCAGCAGCTTGAGGCCAGCCCAAGAGACCCAGTACTTC. Its translation is CASSLRPAQETQYF.

In this sample, this clonotype turned up many times. The gene calls are TRBV7-2 and TRBJ2-7, with TRBD2 matching over 15 bases. Germline lookup yields CDR1 SGHTA and CDR2 FQGNSA. The CDR3 totals 15 residues. The V and J ends lost 5 bases and 4 bases, in that order; junction bases with no gene match: 3. DNA of the CDR3: TGTGCCAGCAGCGGACTAGCGGGAGGGCCGTACGAGCAGTACTTC. It is translated as CASSGLAGGPYEQYF.

This clonotype has ten or more counts. The chain carries TRBV20-1 and TRBJ2-1; 8 positions match TRBD2. V was pared by 4 bases and J by 1 base, with 9 bases of the junction left unmatched. Germline loops: CDR1 DFQATT, CDR2 SNEGSKA (reference sequence). CDR3 size: 16 residues. This CDR3 is CSATSGGADSYNEQFF. The CDR3 DNA follows: TGCAGTGCTACCTCGGGGGGGGCGGATTCCTACAATGAGCAGTTCTTC.

There are many counts of this clonotype. The gene calls are TRBV27 and TRBJ2-3; 8 positions match TRBD2. Germline trimming cut 6 bases from V and 3 bases from J; bases unmatched to any gene: 8. This CDR3 has 15 amino acids. Germline assignment: CDR1 MNHEY and CDR2 SMNVEV (reference sequence). DNA of the CDR3: TGTGCCAGCAGGTTCAGCGGGAGTCGAACAGATACGCAGTATTTT. This encodes CASRFSGSRTDTQYF.

In its sample, this clonotype was seen many times. This rearrangement joins TRBV7-2 to TRBJ2-2, with 9 nucleotides matching TRBD1. The CDR3 spans 15 residues. Germline V lookup: CDR1 SGHTA, CDR2 FQGNSA. V lost 7 bases and J lost 5; bases outside the gene matches: 8. CDR3 in amino acids: CASKKGDRETGELFF. In DNA form, the CDR3 reads TGTGCCAGCAAAAAGGGGGACAGGGAGACCGGGGAGCTGTTTTTT. Drawing the rest from reference TRBV7-2 and TRBJ2-2, the complete variable domain is GAGVSQSPSNKVTEKGKDVELRCDPISGHTALYWYRQSLGQGLEFLIYFQGNSAPDKSGLPSDRFSAERTGGSVSTLTIQRTQQEDSAVYLCASKKGDRETGELFFGEGSRLTVL.

This clonotype was counted many times. The chain couples TRBV4-3 to TRBJ2-2, with TRBD2 matching over 9 bases. This CDR3 has 15 amino acids. Germline V lookup: CDR1 LGHNA, CDR2 YSLEER. The V and J ends lost 5 bases and 3 bases, in that order; junction bases with no gene match: 4. CDR3 DNA: TGCGCCAGCAGCTCGGGACTAGCTCACACCGGGGAGCTGTTTTTT. It is translated as CASSSGLAHTGELFF.

About this clonotype: A read error is possible here, since a much larger clone lies one base away. The chain has TRBV12-3 or TRBV12-4 and TRBJ2-1; TRBD1 matches 7 bases. The CDR3 loop spans 13 amino acids. V dropped 4 bases and J dropped 9; count of bases not matched to a gene: 6. CDR3 region: CASSSQGFGEQFF. DNA for the CDR3: TGTGCCAGCAGTTCACAGGGGTTTGGTGAGCAGTTCTTC.

This clonotype was counted at least ten times. The chain is built from TRBV6-5 and TRBJ1-6; the match to TRBD1 covers 11 bases. V was pared by 6 bases and J by 8 bases, with 6 bases of the junction left unmatched. The CDR3 runs to 15 residues. Per germline, CDR1 MNHEY and CDR2 SVGAGI. Written as DNA, the CDR3 is TGTGCCAGCAGAGGGCCGGGACAGGGGGATTCACCCCTCCACTTT. It specifies CASRGPGQGDSPLHF.

In its sample, this clonotype was seen many times. The CDR3 protein is CASSVAGTLYEQYF. The DNA for the CDR3 is TGTGCCAGCAGCGTCGCGGGGACCCTCTACGAGCAGTACTTC. This chain joins TRBV27 and TRBJ2-7; maybe TRBD2 (6 bases). The CDR3 is made up of 14 amino acids. Germline V gene lookup returns CDR1 MNHEY and CDR2 SMNVEV (reference sequence). V was clipped by 6 bases and J by 3 bases, with 15 bases between them.

Worth noting for this clonotype: A read error may be the cause here, since a much bigger clone is one base away. The CDR3 sequence is CATSLPGGQTNEQFF. Written as DNA, the CDR3 is TGTGCCACCAGTTTGCCGGGAGGGCAAACCAATGAGCAGTTCTTC. The chain couples TRBV24-1 to TRBJ2-1; 8 bases fit TRBD2. Germline V gene lookup returns CDR1 KGHDR and CDR2 SFDVKD. V lost 6 bases and J lost 6; bases outside the gene matches: 9. This CDR3 region has 15 residues.

This clonotype was picked up many times. The chain carries TRBV20-1 and TRBJ2-3; D is possibly TRBD1 (5 bases). The CDR3 is 14 amino acids. V lost 3 bases and J lost 5, with 15 bases in between. Germline V gene lookup returns CDR1 DFQATT and CDR2 SNEGSKA (reference sequence). CDR3 in amino acids: CSASMQGSRDTQYF. The CDR3 nucleotides read TGCAGTGCTAGTATGCAGGGAAGCCGAGATACGCAGTATTTT.

This clonotype was recorded at least ten times. The chain is built from TRBV29-1 and TRBJ2-1; D may correspond to TRBD1 or TRBD2 (5 bases each). CDR3 size: 13 residues. CDR1 SQVTM and CDR2 ANQGSEA come from the germline V gene. Written as DNA, the CDR3 is TGCAGTGCGTCGGGGCTAGGCAACAATGAGCAGTTCTTC. Its translation is CSASGLGNNEQFF.

In this sample, this clonotype turned up many times. The genes are TRBV28 and TRBJ2-2; D is perhaps TRBD1 (5 bases). This CDR3 is 15 amino acids long. The ends were cut back, 5 bases at V and 1 base at J, with 11 bases in the middle. Germline V gene lookup returns CDR1 MDHEN and CDR2 SYDVKM. In nucleotides, the CDR3 is TGTGCCAGCAGTAGGGGCGGAAGGAACACCGGGGAGCTGTTTTTT. This encodes CASSRGGRNTGELFF.

This clonotype was recorded at least ten times. The rearrangement links TRBV12-3 or TRBV12-4 to TRBJ1-4; TRBD1 agrees at 7 bases. The CDR3 totals 15 residues. V lost 3 bases and J lost 3; bases outside the gene matches: 4. DNA of the CDR3: TGTGCCAGCAGTTTTGGCGGACAGGCTAATGAAAAACTGTTTTTT. Translating gives CASSFGGQANEKLFF.

There are a few counts of this clonotype. A junction end diverges from the germline sequence, so it may reflect a read error. The chain recombines TRBV3-1 with TRBJ2-1; the match to TRBD2 covers 12 bases. The CDR3 length is 15 residues. CDR1 and CDR2 from the germline V gene are LGHDT and YNNKEL (reference sequence). The chain's CDR3 is CACSLPSGRANEQFF. CDR3 coding DNA: TGTGCCTGCAGCCTCCCTAGCGGGAGGGCCAATGAGCAGTTCTTC.

This clonotype was picked up many times. J is TRBJ2-7 and V is TRBV2; no firm D call. The CDR3 length is 11 residues. V was cut by 1 base and J by 5 bases, with 3 bases left in between. The V gene's germline CDR1 is SNHLY and CDR2 FYNNEI. The CDR3 region is CASSEVNEQYF. In nucleotides, the CDR3 is TGTGCCAGCAGTGAAGTAAACGAGCAGTACTTC.

This clonotype was detected a few times. The chain has TRBV15 and TRBJ2-1; 13 bases agree with TRBD2. From germline, CDR1 is LNHNV and CDR2 YYDKDF (reference sequence). V gave up 6 bases and J gave up 3 bases; unmatched junction bases: 11. This CDR3 comprises 18 residues. The CDR3 reads CATREWTLAGGIYNEQFF. The CDR3 DNA follows: TGTGCCACCAGAGAGTGGACACTAGCGGGAGGGATCTACAATGAGCAGTTCTTC.

The chain carries TRBV7-2 and TRBJ1-5; D possibly corresponds to TRBD1 (5 bases). This CDR3 comprises 13 residues. CDR1 is SGHTA and CDR2 is FQGNSA in the germline V gene. Trimming shortened V by 3 bases and J by 13 bases, and 16 bases separated the two germline ends. CDR3 DNA sequence: TGTGCCAGCAGCTTCGACCGGGTCGGGGGTCAGCATTTT. It codes for CASSFDRVGGQHF.